This T cell receptor beta chain appears in the sequencing data of a study of T cells in Graves' hyperthyroidism and ophthalmopathy. General study points: Patients with ophthalmopathy were separated from those with stable hyperthyroidism by a 13 V-J model. The model anticipated ophthalmopathy a median approximately 6.7 months pre-onset.

This clonotype came up many times. Its matching antigen is unknown. TCR beta CDR3 regions were amplified from RNA transcripts. A first-round RT-PCR of the TCR CDR3 used the HTBI primer set. TCRdb passed the multiplex PCR reads through MiXCR, listing each CDR3 protein once. The top ten clones hold roughly 21% of a sample with about 400,000 distinct CDR3 sequences, 14% of them seen once. Trimming cost V 6 bases and J 0 bases, with 12 bases left between them. CDR3 length: 15 residues. Per the germline V gene, CDR1 is LGHNT and CDR2 is FRNRAP. Ophthalmopathy cases met thresholds of Clinical Activity Score at least 3, NOSPECS grade at least 4 and duration under 3 months. Source material for PBMCs was more than 9.5 ml fresh peripheral blood.

The rearrangement links TRBV12-5 to TRBJ2-1; tentatively, D is TRBD1 or TRBD2 (5 bases each). This TCR was recovered from a woman in her thirties with Graves' ophthalmopathy. Sequenced input: blood. The CDR3 DNA sequence: TGTGCTAGTGGCTCCGGGACCAACTCCTACAATGAGCAGTTCTTC. Its translation: CASGSGTNSYNEQFF.